This T cell receptor (beta chain) was recorded in a study of blood T cell repertoires in COVID-19. Study information: Sites in the United States, Italy and Spain provided acute and convalescent COVID-19 samples.

Measured with immunoSEQ multiplex PCR; TCRdb has only the in-frame clones, and not every one. Found here are hundreds of thousands of clones, approximately 78% of them singletons; the top ten hold 4.5% to 6%. Between the trimmed V and J ends, which lost 1 base and 7 bases, there was a span of 11 bases. Germline CDR1 and CDR2: SGHTA and FQGTGA. The CDR3 consists of 14 residues. This clone has more than one count but fewer than ten. The chain links TRBV7-3 to TRBJ2-1; D is possibly TRBD1 (5 bases). This receptor was identified in a man aged 35-49 years who had been exposed to COVID-19. Sequenced: PBMCs or T cells enriched from blood (not recorded which). The CDR3 coding sequence is TGTGCCAGCAGCTTAAGCCCCACAGGAAATGAGCAGTTCTTC. It specifies CASSLSPTGNEQFF.